The rows below give T cell receptor beta chains drawn from one sample of a study of blood T cells in healthy people across ages. MiXCR was run by TCRdb on the 5' RACE reads, yielding one entry per CDR3 protein. The sample holds about 780,000 distinct CDR3 sequences; about 47% are singletons and the top ten take over 15%. The sequencing input was blood. These receptor sequences come from a man aged 80 or over in good health. CDR3s include the opening cysteine and the closing phenylalanine or tryptophan. The D gene is left open where the match is weak. Where a row states a size, it is once, few, many or the class of an expanded clone; other rows omit it.

CDR3aa,CDR3nt,len,v_gene,abundance,d_gene,j_gene
CASTRGSSDEQFF,TGTGCCAGTACCCGCGGGAGTAGCGATGAGCAGTTCTTC,13,TRBV12-3/TRBV12-4,.,TRBD2,TRBJ2-1
CSVAQQAQGEQYF,TGCAGCGTTGCGCAGCAAGCTCAGGGCGAGCAGTACTTC,13,TRBV29-1,.,.,TRBJ2-7
CASSDTTSGSLRQFF,TGTGCCAGCAGTGACACGACTAGCGGGAGTTTGCGGCAGTTCTTC,15,TRBV6-4,few,TRBD2,TRBJ2-1
CATSGDRYNEQFF,TGTGCCACCAGTGGCGACAGGTACAATGAGCAGTTCTTC,13,TRBV24-1,.,.,TRBJ2-1
CASSHPGTGYEQYF,TGCGCCAGCAGCCACCCTGGGACAGGATACGAGCAGTACTTC,14,TRBV4-1,.,TRBD1,TRBJ2-7
CASSFGRAAYNEQFF,TGTGCCAGCAGCTTCGGGAGGGCCGCCTACAATGAGCAGTTCTTC,15,TRBV7-3,.,TRBD2,TRBJ2-1
CSATQPGQGTFGNQPQHF,TGCAGTGCTACTCAACCGGGACAGGGGACGTTTGGCAATCAGCCCCAGCATTTT,18,TRBV20-1,.,TRBD1,TRBJ1-5
CSARAPPGTVNSPLHF,TGCAGTGCTAGAGCTCCACCCGGGACAGTGAATTCACCCCTCCACTTT,16,TRBV20-1,.,TRBD1,TRBJ1-6
CASSQDIRVSYTDTQYF,TGTGCCAGCAGCCAAGATATTCGGGTGTCCTACACAGATACGCAGTATTTT,17,TRBV4-2,.,.,TRBJ2-3
CASMGATNEKLFF,TGTGCCAGCATGGGAGCAACTAATGAAAAACTGTTTTTT,13,TRBV7-9,.,.,TRBJ1-4
CSVLFAFDFSSTDTQYF,TGCAGCGTCCTTTTCGCTTTCGACTTTTCTAGCACAGATACGCAGTATTTT,17,TRBV29-1,.,.,TRBJ2-3
CASTLWARLGEDEQFF,TGCGCCAGCACCCTTTGGGCCAGGTTAGGCGAGGATGAGCAGTTCTTC,16,TRBV5-1,.,.,TRBJ2-1
CASSPPRTVSGEQYF,TGTGCCAGCTCACCACCAAGGACAGTATCCGGCGAGCAGTACTTC,15,TRBV18,.,.,TRBJ2-7
CSVGSGLYQETQYF,TGCAGCGTTGGTTCAGGGCTATACCAAGAGACCCAGTACTTC,14,TRBV29-1,.,.,TRBJ2-5
CASSPRIAGESEQYF,TGTGCCAGCAGCCCCCGCATTGCGGGAGAATCCGAGCAGTACTTC,15,TRBV12-3/TRBV12-4,few,TRBD2,TRBJ2-7
CASNLASHQPQHF,TGTGCCAGCAACCTGGCCAGCCATCAGCCCCAGCATTTT,13,TRBV6-2/TRBV6-3,.,.,TRBJ1-5
CSASGTGIGSYEQYF,TGCAGTGCTAGCGGGACAGGGATAGGGTCCTACGAGCAGTACTTC,15,TRBV20-1,.,TRBD1,TRBJ2-7
CASRAEGGRKNIQYF,TGCGCCAGCAGGGCCGAAGGGGGGCGGAAAAACATTCAGTACTTC,15,TRBV5-1,.,.,TRBJ2-4
CASSPPGGDNQPQHF,TGTGCCAGCAGTCCCCCTGGGGGGGACAATCAGCCCCAGCATTTT,15,TRBV28,few,.,TRBJ1-5
CATSDNLFSYEQYF,TGTGCCACCAGTGACAACCTTTTTTCCTACGAGCAGTACTTC,14,TRBV24-1,.,.,TRBJ2-7
CSASRGQARGEQYF,TGCAGTGCTAGTCGGGGACAGGCTCGTGGGGAGCAGTACTTC,14,TRBV20-1,.,TRBD1,TRBJ2-5
CASSQEHEGWAQETQYF,TGTGCCAGCAGCCAAGAGCATGAGGGATGGGCACAAGAGACCCAGTACTTC,17,TRBV3-1,.,.,TRBJ2-5
CASSVRQRGAYGQYF,TGTGCCAGCAGTGTACGGCAGAGAGGGGCCTACGGGCAGTACTTC,15,TRBV2,.,.,TRBJ2-5
CASSVVNGGTEAFF,TGTGCCAGCAGCGTAGTTAATGGGGGCACTGAAGCTTTCTTT,14,TRBV9,.,.,TRBJ1-1
CASSFRTSGLAYEQYF,TGTGCCAGCAGCTTTCGGACTAGCGGGTTAGCCTACGAGCAGTACTTC,16,TRBV11-3,few,TRBD2,TRBJ2-7
CASSRGRASSYNEQFF,TGTGCCAGCAGCCGGGGACGGGCGAGCTCCTACAATGAGCAGTTCTTC,16,TRBV14,.,.,TRBJ2-1
CATSREREGRYEQYF,TGTGCCACCAGCAGAGAGCGGGAGGGGAGGTACGAGCAGTACTTC,15,TRBV15,.,TRBD2,TRBJ2-7
CASSSRTRGWQYF,TGTGCCAGCAGTTCGAGGACCCGGGGGTGGCAGTATTTT,13,TRBV6-5,.,.,TRBJ2-3
CAIGARGAADTQYF,TGTGCCATCGGTGCGCGAGGGGCGGCAGATACGCAGTATTTT,14,TRBV10-3,.,.,TRBJ2-3
CASRAGGNQGTGELFF,TGTGCCAGCAGAGCGGGAGGGAATCAGGGCACCGGGGAGCTGTTTTTT,16,TRBV5-4,.,TRBD2,TRBJ2-2
CAISESTQASNQPQHF,TGTGCCATCAGTGAGTCGACTCAGGCAAGCAATCAGCCCCAGCATTTT,16,TRBV10-3,few,.,TRBJ1-5
CASRHTTGDNSPLHF,TGTGCCAGCAGACACACGACAGGGGATAATTCACCCCTCCACTTT,15,TRBV12-3/TRBV12-4,.,TRBD1,TRBJ1-6
CSVELRVNEQFF,TGCAGCGTTGAACTTCGAGTCAATGAGCAGTTCTTC,12,TRBV29-1,.,.,TRBJ2-1
CASSSSLPRDGYTF,TGTGCCAGCAGCTCCAGCCTCCCGAGGGATGGCTACACCTTC,14,TRBV7-2,few,.,TRBJ1-2
CSAISGGYLYGYTF,TGCAGTGCCATCTCAGGGGGCTACCTCTATGGCTACACCTTC,14,TRBV20-1,few,TRBD1,TRBJ1-2
CSVGEYSNQPQHF,TGCAGCGTCGGGGAATATAGCAATCAGCCCCAGCATTTT,13,TRBV29-1,.,.,TRBJ1-5
CASSQSPSPSGYTF,TGCGCCAGCAGCCAAAGCCCCTCCCCGAGCGGCTACACCTTC,14,TRBV4-1,.,.,TRBJ1-2